These 15 T cell receptor beta chains came from one sample sequenced in a study of T cell repertoires in cytomegalovirus infection. TCRdb itself ran the reads through MiXCR, one entry per CDR3 protein. The repertoire consists of roughly 230,000 distinct CDR3 sequences, with 22% occurring once and the leading ten covering about 18%. Input material: CD8+ T cells from PBMCs. The receptors originated from a human donor in good health (CMV status not recorded). Some clones in this sample may be carry-over from other donors' samples.

This chain joins TRBV5-6 and TRBJ1-1; D gene ambiguous. This CDR3 spans 13 amino acids. V dropped 5 bases and J dropped 3 bases, with 11 bases sitting between them. Germline-derived CDR1 and CDR2 are SGHDT and YYEEEE. The CDR3 sequence: CASSTVEDTEAFF. For the CDR3, the DNA is TGTGCCAGCAGTACCGTGGAGGACACTGAAGCTTTCTTT.

This clonotype was recorded once. The chain recombines TRBV4-1 with TRBJ2-1; possible D gene TRBD1, 5 bases. There are 18 residues in the CDR3. The V end lost 0 bases, the J end lost 4 bases, and 19 bases lay between the germline ends. Germline-derived CDR1 and CDR2 are MGHRA and YSYEKL. The CDR3 nucleotides are TGCGCCAGCAGCCAAGATCGGATATTGGTGACAGATTACAATGAGCAGTTCTTC. As protein: CASSQDRILVTDYNEQFF.

This clonotype was seen at least ten times. The J gene is TRBJ2-5, the V gene TRBV7-8; D perhaps matches TRBD1 (5 bases). V shed 6 bases and J shed 5 bases, with 13 bases lying between them. The CDR3 spans 13 residues. In germline, CDR1 is SGHVS, CDR2 FQNEAQ. The CDR3, as DNA: TGTGCCAGCAGTGGGGCCACTGAGGAGACCCAGTACTTC. Its protein product is CASSGATEETQYF.

Ten or more counts support this clonotype. The rearrangement uses TRBV7-9 and TRBJ2-3; the D gene is possibly TRBD1 (7 bases). Trimming took 7 bases from V and 3 from J, leaving 20 bases between them. This CDR3 spans 16 amino acids. Germline V gives CDR1 SEHNR, CDR2 FQNEAQ (reference sequence). CDR3 coding DNA: TGTGCCAGCACCCCTACGGGCAGGGGGGAGACAGATACGCAGTATTTT. As protein: CASTPTGRGETDTQYF.

This clonotype has just a few counts. V and J are TRBV28 and TRBJ2-7; 8 bases are shared with TRBD1. CDR3 length equals 16 residues. Germline assignment: CDR1 MDHEN and CDR2 SYDVKM. Germline trimming cut 4 bases from V and 4 bases from J; bases unmatched to any gene: 12. The CDR3 sequence is CASSSGPPGGFYEQYF. In DNA, the CDR3 is TGTGCCAGCAGTTCCGGTCCCCCAGGGGGCTTTTACGAGCAGTACTTC.

This clonotype was recorded many times. The chain uses TRBV27 and TRBJ1-2; 11 bases line up with TRBD1. The CDR3 spans 15 residues. V trimming: 4 bases; J trimming: 4 bases; junction bases outside the gene matches: 5. CDR1 is MNHEY, CDR2 SMNVEV, per germline (reference sequence). CDR3 sequence: CASSSGQGASYGYTF. CDR3 nucleotides: TGTGCCAGCAGTTCCGGACAGGGGGCTAGCTATGGCTACACCTTC.

This chain uses TRBV12-3 or TRBV12-4 with TRBJ2-7; TRBD1 matches 7 bases. The V gene end was trimmed by 5 bases and the J gene end by 2 bases; junction bases not matched to a gene: 9. This CDR3 spans 15 amino acids. The CDR3, as DNA: TGTGCCAGCAGTCTCGGCCGGGACAGAGCCTACGAGCAGTACTTC. Its translation: CASSLGRDRAYEQYF.

The chain is built from TRBV7-9 and TRBJ2-3; no definite D call. CDR3 size: 12 residues. Germline values: CDR1 SEHNR, CDR2 FQNEAQ (reference sequence). V was pared by 5 bases and J by 4 bases, with 7 bases between. The CDR3 nucleotides read TGTGCCAGCAGCCAGACCCCAGATACGCAGTATTTT. Its protein is CASSQTPDTQYF.

This clonotype came up many times. The chain combines TRBV7-2 with TRBJ2-7, with no clear D. There are 14 residues in the CDR3. Trimming removed 5 bases at V and 4 bases at J, with 15 bases between. Germline V gene data show CDR1 as SGHTA and CDR2 as FQGNSA. This CDR3 reads CASSAPLAYYEQYF. The CDR3 region has the DNA TGTGCCAGCAGCGCCCCCCTGGCCTATTACGAGCAGTACTTC.

There are many counts of this clonotype. This rearrangement joins TRBV28 to TRBJ2-7; D not certain. The germline V and J ends were trimmed by 2 bases and 3 bases, with 5 bases remaining between them. The CDR3 consists of 12 residues. Germline V gives CDR1 MDHEN, CDR2 SYDVKM. Here the CDR3 DNA reads TGTGCCAGCAGTTTAACACTCTACGAGCAGTACTTC. Protein product: CASSLTLYEQYF.

This clonotype was found a few times. This chain uses TRBV7-9 with TRBJ2-7; D perhaps matches TRBD2 (6 bases). From germline, CDR1 is SEHNR and CDR2 FQNEAQ (reference sequence). The germline V and J ends were trimmed by 5 bases and 0 bases, with 17 bases remaining between them. The CDR3 totals 16 residues. The CDR3 sequence: CASSAAMAGPSYEQYF. The CDR3 DNA sequence: TGTGCCAGCAGCGCGGCGATGGCGGGGCCCTCCTACGAGCAGTACTTC. The complete variable domain, with remaining parts taken from reference TRBV7-9 and TRBJ2-7, reads DTGVSQNPRHKITKRGQNVTFRCDPISEHNRLYWYRQTLGQGPEFLTYFQNEAQLEKSRLLSDRFSAERPKGSFSTLEIQRTEQGDSAMYLCASSAAMAGPSYEQYFGPGTRLTVT.

This clonotype was picked up a small number of times. The rearrangement uses TRBV20-1 and TRBJ2-7, with TRBD1 identical over 9 bases. Per the germline V gene, CDR1 is DFQATT and CDR2 is SNEGSKA (reference sequence). Trimming at V came to 3 bases and at J to 4 bases, leaving 10 bases not matched to a gene. The CDR3 contains 15 residues. CDR3 nucleotide sequence: TGCAGTGCTAGCGGCGGGACAGGGTTATTATACGAGCAGTACTTC. This codes for CSASGGTGLLYEQYF.

Turning to this clonotype: Given a much more abundant clone one base away, this may be a read error. The gene calls are TRBV11-3 and TRBJ1-1; perhaps TRBD1 as D (5 bases). Germline V lookup: CDR1 SGHNT, CDR2 YENEEA. CDR3 length: 14 amino acids. V was shortened by 3 bases and J by 1 base, with 9 bases between the two germline ends. CDR3 coding DNA: TGTGCCAGCAGCTTGGGGCCCAAGAACACTGAAGCTTTCTTT. Protein sequence: CASSLGPKNTEAFF.

The sample holds a few counts of this clonotype. The rearrangement links TRBV12-5 to TRBJ1-2, with D unresolved. The ends were cut back, 5 bases at V and 7 bases at J, with 14 bases in the middle. In germline, CDR1 is LGHNT, CDR2 FRNRAP. The CDR3 is 13 amino acids. This CDR3 is CASGPTRTGGYTF. The DNA for the CDR3 is TGTGCTAGTGGTCCCACGAGGACCGGTGGCTACACCTTC.

This clonotype has a count of ten or more. The chain combines TRBV12-3 or TRBV12-4 with TRBJ1-1; the D is unclear. Trimming left V 3 bases short and J 0 bases short, with 5 bases between. The CDR3 totals 13 residues. The CDR3 loop reads CASSFGMNTEAFF. CDR3 bases: TGTGCCAGCAGTTTCGGCATGAACACTGAAGCTTTCTTT.